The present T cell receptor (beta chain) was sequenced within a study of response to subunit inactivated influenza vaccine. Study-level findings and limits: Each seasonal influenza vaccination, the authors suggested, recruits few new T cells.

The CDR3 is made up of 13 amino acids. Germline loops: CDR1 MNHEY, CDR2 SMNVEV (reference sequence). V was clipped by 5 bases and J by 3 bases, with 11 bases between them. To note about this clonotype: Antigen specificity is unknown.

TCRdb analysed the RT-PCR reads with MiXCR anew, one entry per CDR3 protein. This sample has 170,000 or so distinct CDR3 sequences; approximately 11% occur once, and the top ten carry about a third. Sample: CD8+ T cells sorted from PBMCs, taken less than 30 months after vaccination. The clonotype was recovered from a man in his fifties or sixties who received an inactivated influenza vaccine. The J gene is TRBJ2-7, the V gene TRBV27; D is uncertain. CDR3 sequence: CASSVGVYYEQYF. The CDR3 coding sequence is TGTGCCAGCAGTGTTGGCGTATACTACGAGCAGTACTTC.